The 22 T cell receptor beta chains below were found in one sample sequenced in a study of shared clonotypes between healthy human individuals. Using immunoSEQ multiplex PCR, the repertoire was profiled, and TCRdb retains in-frame clones only, with some absent. The table records approximately 700,000 clones, around 78% of them present only once. The material sequenced was memory CD4+ T cells sorted from blood. Indicated subset: CD45RA-negative fraction. These receptors originate from a woman aged 25 to 39 in good health.

This clone was detected a few times. The J gene is TRBJ2-7, the V gene TRBV5-1, with 9 bases that match TRBD2. Trimming took 0 bases from V and 0 from J; bases not matched to a gene: 7. Germline lookup yields CDR1 SGHRS and CDR2 YFSETQ. The CDR3 is 17 residues long. CDR3 amino acids: CASSLDDSGSPSYEQYF. For the CDR3, the DNA is TGCGCCAGCAGCTTGGATGATAGCGGGAGCCCCTCCTACGAGCAGTACTTC.

The chain employs TRBV5-1 and TRBJ2-2; D is unclear. V was clipped by 4 bases and J by 5 bases, with 18 bases between them. CDR3 length equals 16 residues. The germline gives CDR1 SGHRS, CDR2 YFSETQ. The CDR3 reads CASSTPNSPGTGELFF. In nucleotides, the CDR3 is TGCGCCAGCAGCACCCCCAATTCCCCGGGTACCGGGGAGCTGTTTTTT.

The count of this clone is one. The rearrangement uses TRBV19 and TRBJ2-5, with D maybe TRBD2 (5 bases). The CDR3 length is 14 residues. Germline-derived CDR1 and CDR2 are LNHDA and SQIVND (reference sequence). The V and J ends lost 10 bases and 3 bases respectively, with 18 bases between them. The CDR3 DNA reads as TGTGCCACCGGCCGGGAAGACGCGAAAGAGACCCAGTACTTC. It codes for CATGREDAKETQYF.

The gene calls are TRBV9 and TRBJ2-7, with 10 bases matching TRBD1. The germline V gene encodes CDR1 SGDLS and CDR2 YYNGEE. J lost 4 bases, V lost 3 bases, and 7 bases had no gene match. The CDR3 length is 15 residues. The chain's CDR3 is CASSAHDRGPYEQYF. DNA for the CDR3: TGTGCCAGCAGCGCCCATGACAGGGGGCCATACGAGCAGTACTTC.

V and J are TRBV2 and TRBJ2-5; D remains ambiguous. V was pared by 4 bases and J by 4 bases, with 7 bases between. CDR1 and CDR2 from the germline V gene are SNHLY and FYNNEI. CDR3 length: 12 amino acids. CDR3 in amino acids: CASSGRLETQYF. CDR3 bases: TGTGCCAGCAGTGGCAGGCTAGAGACCCAGTACTTC. The whole variable domain, filled in from reference TRBV2 and TRBJ2-5, reads EPEVTQTPSHQVTQMGQEVILRCVPISNHLYFYWYRQILGQKVEFLVSFYNNEISEKSEIFDDQFSVERPDGSNFTLKIRSTKLEDSAMYFCASSGRLETQYFGPGTRLLVL.

A single count supports this clone. The V gene is TRBV9, the J gene TRBJ1-4; D not certain. This CDR3 comprises 14 residues. V dropped 2 bases and J dropped 4 bases, with 9 bases sitting between them. Germline CDR1 reads SGDLS; CDR2 reads YYNGEE. The chain's CDR3 is CASSVATINEKLFF. For the CDR3, the DNA is TGTGCCAGCAGCGTGGCTACCATTAATGAAAAACTGTTTTTT.

This clone was counted ten times or more. The chain joins TRBV27 to TRBJ2-2; possibly TRBD2 for D (5 bases). Germline CDR1 reads MNHEY; CDR2 reads SMNVEV (reference sequence). The CDR3 spans 17 residues. V was pared by 3 bases and J by 0 bases, with 14 bases between. CDR3 sequence (DNA): TGTGCCAGCAGTTTTCACCGGACTGGGACGAACACCGGGGAGCTGTTTTTT. Translating gives CASSFHRTGTNTGELFF.

The chain combines TRBV28 with TRBJ1-2, with D tentatively TRBD1 (6 bases). CDR1 and CDR2 (germline): MDHEN, SYDVKM. This CDR3 comprises 15 residues. V was shortened by 10 bases and J by 6 bases, with 24 bases between the two germline ends. CDR3: CATEEPGHRINGYTF. The CDR3 nucleotides read TGTGCCACAGAAGAACCGGGACACCGAATAAATGGCTACACCTTC.

The chain is built from TRBV6-1 and TRBJ1-1; D is unclear. The germline V gene encodes CDR1 MNHNS and CDR2 SASEGT. V was clipped by 1 base and J by 3 bases, with 15 bases between them. The CDR3 has 16 residues. CDR3 sequence reads: CASSEEPVGWYTEAFF. The CDR3 coding sequence is TGTGCCAGCAGTGAAGAACCGGTGGGCTGGTACACTGAAGCTTTCTTT.

The chain uses TRBV6-5 and TRBJ2-2; a possible D gene is TRBD1 (6 bases). V lost 8 bases and J 0 bases, leaving 10 bases between the germline ends. Germline V gives CDR1 MNHEY, CDR2 SVGAGI. The CDR3 loop spans 14 amino acids. The CDR3 DNA reads as TGTGCCAGCCGGGACACAGCGAACACCGGGGAGCTGTTTTTT. It translates to CASRDTANTGELFF.

In this sample, this clone turned up a few times. The V gene is TRBV6-1, the J gene TRBJ1-2; tentative D call: TRBD1 (5 bases). V lost 2 bases, J lost 5 bases, and 18 bases lay in between. Germline V lookup: CDR1 MNHNS, CDR2 SASEGT. CDR3 size: 16 residues. DNA for the CDR3: TGTGCCAGCAGTGAACAGATGGGTCCAGGGCCGTATGGCTACACCTTC. Its translation is CASSEQMGPGPYGYTF.

The V and J genes are TRBV11-2 and TRBJ1-5; TRBD1 might be the D (5 bases). Germline assignment: CDR1 SGHAT and CDR2 FQNNGV. This CDR3 has 15 residues. V lost 4 bases, J lost 3 bases, and 13 bases lay in between. The CDR3 DNA reads TGTGCCAGCAGCTCGGCGGGGGGGATCAATCAGCCCCAGCATTTT. This translates into CASSSAGGINQPQHF.

V and J are TRBV30 and TRBJ1-4, with unresolved D. V lost 1 base and J 4 bases, leaving 7 bases between the germline ends. The CDR3 has 13 residues. CDR1 and CDR2 (germline): GTSNPN, SVGIG (reference sequence). The chain's CDR3 is CAWSESFNEKLFF. CDR3 in DNA: TGTGCCTGGAGTGAATCTTTTAATGAAAAACTGTTTTTT. Filled out from reference TRBV30 and TRBJ1-4, the complete variable domain reads SQTIHQWPATLVQPVGSPLSLECTVEGTSNPNLYWYRQAAGRGLQLLFYSVGIGQISSEVPQNLSASRPQDRQFILSSKKLLLSDSGFYLCAWSESFNEKLFFGSGTQLSVL.

The rearrangement joins TRBV7-9 to TRBJ2-7; D remains unclear. Germline V CDR1 and CDR2: SEHNR, FQNEAQ (reference sequence). Trimming left V 3 bases short and J 1 base short, with 10 bases between. The CDR3 consists of 14 residues. In nucleotides, the CDR3 is TGTGCCAGCAGCTTTCGCGAGAGTTCCTACGAGCAGTACTTC. Protein: CASSFRESSYEQYF.

The genes are TRBV6-5 and TRBJ1-4, with TRBD1 matching 9 bases. This CDR3 is 15 amino acids long. The junction had 9 bases not matched to a gene; V was cut back by 5 bases and J by 8 bases. Germline V gives CDR1 MNHEY, CDR2 SVGAGI. DNA for the CDR3: TGTGCCAGCAGTCGCCGGGACAGGGTATCCGAAAAACTGTTTTTT. Amino acids: CASSRRDRVSEKLFF.

V and J are TRBV29-1 and TRBJ1-2, with a weak D call TRBD1 (5 bases). Germline V gene sequence: CDR1 SQVTM, CDR2 ANQGSEA. The CDR3 length is 12 residues. Trimming removed 3 bases at V and 9 bases at J, with 14 bases between. CDR3: CSVEGQLLSYTF. The DNA of the CDR3 is TGCAGCGTTGAGGGGCAGTTGCTGAGCTACACCTTC.

The chain has TRBV28 and TRBJ1-4; possibly TRBD1 for D (6 bases). The V end lost 8 bases, the J end lost 5 bases, and 15 bases lay between the germline ends. Germline CDR1 and CDR2: MDHEN and SYDVKM. The CDR3 totals 14 residues. Here the CDR3 reads CASHPGTQNEKLFF. CDR3 nucleotide sequence: TGTGCCAGCCACCCCGGGACACAGAATGAAAAACTGTTTTTT.

This clone was found once. This rearrangement joins TRBV28 to TRBJ2-3; 13 bases are a match to TRBD2. Per germline, CDR1 MDHEN and CDR2 SYDVKM. V lost 6 bases to trimming and J lost 2 bases; unmatched junction nucleotides: 8. This CDR3 is built from 17 residues. CDR3 residues: CASRGLAGRELTDTQYF. The CDR3 DNA reads as TGTGCCAGCAGGGGACTAGCGGGGCGGGAACTCACAGATACGCAGTATTTT.

V is TRBV5-1 and J is TRBJ2-5; 9 nucleotides line up with TRBD1. The germline gives CDR1 SGHRS, CDR2 YFSETQ. After removal of 6 bases from V and 5 bases from J, the junction contained 11 bases not matched to a gene. The CDR3 contains 15 residues. Here the CDR3 DNA reads TGCGCCAGCAACTCCCCGGGACAGGGTTTTGAGACCCAGTACTTC. This codes for CASNSPGQGFETQYF.

The sample holds a few counts of this clone. This chain joins TRBV6-1 and TRBJ1-5; D uncertain. CDR3 length equals 13 residues. CDR1 is MNHNS and CDR2 is SASEGT in the germline V gene. The ends were cut back, 9 bases at V and 7 bases at J, with 16 bases in the middle. The CDR3 reads CASHTDRSQPQHF. CDR3 nucleotide sequence: TGTGCCAGTCATACGGACCGGTCGCAGCCCCAGCATTTT.

The V call is TRBV18, the J call TRBJ2-7, with D possibly matching TRBD2 (5 bases). Deletions cut 4 bases from V and 7 bases from J, with 11 bases between. This CDR3 contains 12 residues. The V gene's germline CDR1 is KGHSH and CDR2 LQKENI. The CDR3, as DNA: TGTGCCAGCTCACGACCCCCGGGGGAGCAGTACTTC. This encodes CASSRPPGEQYF.

The chain employs TRBV7-6 and TRBJ2-5; either TRBD1 or TRBD2 may fit D (6 bases each). Trimming left V 1 base short and J 12 bases short, with 12 bases between. This CDR3 is built from 12 residues. Looked up from germline, CDR1 is SGHVS and CDR2 is FNYEAQ. For the CDR3, the DNA is TGTGCCAGCAGCTTAGGCGGGACAACAAAGTACTTC. This codes for CASSLGGTTKYF.